One sample yielded the 20 T cell receptor beta chains listed below, sequenced in a study of T cell responses to AZD1222 COVID-19 vaccine. Produced via immunoSEQ multiplex PCR; TCRdb's table is partial and in-frame only. The sample has 94,000 or so clones, roughly 88% seen once. The input for sequencing was peripheral blood, taken on day 0 of AZD1222 vaccination. These receptors originate from an adult in good health.

V gene TRBV19 combines with J gene TRBJ2-3; D is ambiguous. Germline V CDR1 and CDR2: LNHDA, SQIVND (reference sequence). V gave up 0 bases and J gave up 14 bases, with 18 bases separating them. CDR3 size: 14 residues. The CDR3 spells CASSIDGILDPRYF. The CDR3 nucleotides are TGTGCCAGTAGTATAGATGGCATTCTAGACCCCCGGTATTTT.

This clone has only a few counts. The CDR3 here is CASSDRAVSRNTIYF. CDR3 coding DNA: TGTGCCAGCAGTGACAGAGCGGTTTCCAGAAACACCATATATTTT. The chain employs TRBV6-1 and TRBJ1-3; no reliable D call. The V end was cut by 3 bases, the J end by 5 bases, with 14 bases between. The CDR3 loop spans 15 amino acids. CDR1 and CDR2 (germline): MNHNS, SASEGT.

This clone was counted once. Other DNA variants within this sample encode the same CDR3. The chain joins TRBV3-1 (or the pseudogene TRBV3-2) to TRBJ2-7; D remains unclear. In germline, CDR1 is LGHDT, CDR2 YNNKEL (reference sequence). The CDR3 covers 12 residues. Trimming pared 1 base from V and 2 bases from J, leaving 3 bases between. Here the CDR3 DNA reads TGTGCCAGCAGCCAAGGGCCCTACGAGCAGTACTTC. Its protein product is CASSQGPYEQYF.

A note on this clone: The same CDR3 is also encoded by other DNA sequences in this sample. The rearrangement links TRBV5-1 to TRBJ2-2; the D is unclear. The germline V gene encodes CDR1 SGHRS and CDR2 YFSETQ. The length of the CDR3 is 15 residues. V was trimmed by 1 base and J by 1 base, leaving 8 bases between them. The CDR3 protein is CASSLSGVNTGELFF. The CDR3 bases are TGCGCCAGCAGCTTGAGTGGCGTGAACACCGGGGAGCTGTTTTTT.

The CDR3 bases are TGTGCCAGCAGCTCCTATCGGGGGGACGAGCAGTACTTC. Its translation is CASSSYRGDEQYF. This chain connects TRBV6-5 to TRBJ2-7; 7 bases fit TRBD2. Trimming cost V 6 bases and J 5 bases; bases outside gene matches: 7. The CDR3 is 13 residues long. The V gene's germline CDR1 is MNHEY and CDR2 SVGAGI.

J is TRBJ1-4 and V is TRBV5-1, with TRBD1 matching 9 bases. The junction had 4 bases not matched to a gene; V was cut back by 2 bases and J by 5 bases. Germline assignment: CDR1 SGHRS and CDR2 YFSETQ. The CDR3 totals 15 residues. The CDR3 bases are TGCGCCAGCAGCTTCGCCGGGACAGGGAATGAAAAACTGTTTTTT. Translation: CASSFAGTGNEKLFF. Using reference TRBV5-1 and TRBJ1-4 for the parts outside the CDR3, the full variable domain is KAGVTQTPRYLIKTRGQQVTLSCSPISGHRSVSWYQQTPGQGLQFLFEYFSETQRNKGNFPGRFSGRQFSNSRSEMNVSTLELGDSALYLCASSFAGTGNEKLFFGSGTQLSVL.

This chain uses TRBV28 with TRBJ2-6, with D hard to call. Trimming pared 5 bases from V and 0 bases from J, leaving 14 bases between. The CDR3 is made up of 17 amino acids. Germline-derived CDR1 and CDR2 are MDHEN and SYDVKM. The CDR3 sequence is CASSPIRRSSGANVLTF. CDR3 nucleotides: TGTGCCAGCAGTCCGATAAGAAGGTCCTCTGGGGCCAACGTCCTGACTTTC.

This chain uses TRBV6-2 or TRBV6-3 with TRBJ2-5; possible D gene TRBD2, 6 bases. V dropped 2 bases and J dropped 5 bases, with 12 bases sitting between them. CDR1 is MNHEY and CDR2 is SVGEGT in the germline V gene. The CDR3 has 14 amino acids. In DNA, the CDR3 is TGTGCCAGCAGTTACGGGAGAGGAGGGGAGACCCAGTACTTC. This encodes CASSYGRGGETQYF.

The gene calls are TRBV5-1 and TRBJ1-2; D may be TRBD1 (6 bases). Trimming removed 4 bases from V and 0 bases from J, with 13 bases in between. Germline lookup yields CDR1 SGHRS and CDR2 YFSETQ. CDR3 length equals 15 residues. Written as DNA, the CDR3 is TGCGCCAGCAGCCCAGGACAGAAGACTAACTATGGCTACACCTTC. Its translation: CASSPGQKTNYGYTF.

The chain links TRBV9 to TRBJ2-3, with D possibly being TRBD2 (5 bases). Germline assignment: CDR1 SGDLS and CDR2 YYNGEE. CDR3 length: 17 residues. V was pared by 0 bases and J by 1 base, with 15 bases between. The CDR3 region has the DNA TGTGCCAGCAGCGTAGGAGTTAGCGATCGGGGCACAGATACGCAGTATTTT. The encoded protein is CASSVGVSDRGTDTQYF.

V is TRBV5-1 and J is TRBJ2-2; 8 bases match TRBD1. CDR3 length: 14 amino acids. After removal of 3 bases from V and 7 bases from J, the junction contained 5 bases not matched to a gene. The V gene's germline CDR1 is SGHRS and CDR2 YFSETQ. This chain's CDR3 is CASSYAGGGGELFF. In DNA form, the CDR3 reads TGCGCCAGCAGCTACGCAGGGGGCGGCGGGGAGCTGTTTTTT.

The V call is TRBV28, the J call TRBJ2-1; 11 positions match TRBD2. Germline CDR1 MDHEN, CDR2 SYDVKM. The ends lost 4 bases at V and 4 bases at J; junction bases unmatched: 3. The CDR3 is 15 amino acids. In DNA form, the CDR3 reads TGTGCCAGCAGTTCCGGGACTAGCGGTTACAATGAGCAGTTCTTC. Its translation: CASSSGTSGYNEQFF.

The rearrangement joins TRBV27 to TRBJ2-3; D is uncertain. The CDR3 totals 15 residues. The germline CDR1 and CDR2 sequences are MNHEY and SMNVEV (reference sequence). V lost 5 bases and J lost 0, with 12 bases in between. The CDR3 region has the DNA TGTGCCAGCAGTAGGGAAGGATCTAGCACAGATACGCAGTATTTT. Amino acids: CASSREGSSTDTQYF.

This clone was found a few times. The J gene is TRBJ1-3, the V gene TRBV6-1, with D hard to call. The CDR3 contains 14 residues. Per germline, CDR1 MNHNS and CDR2 SASEGT. Deletions cut 0 bases from V and 1 base from J, with 4 bases between. CDR3 sequence reads: CASSEARSGNTIYF. CDR3 DNA sequence: TGTGCCAGCAGTGAAGCACGGTCTGGAAACACCATATATTTT.

This clone was observed a single time. J is TRBJ2-1 and V is TRBV14; possibly TRBD1 or TRBD2 for D (5 bases each). V was trimmed by 0 bases and J by 8 bases, leaving 8 bases between them. Germline loops: CDR1 SGHDN, CDR2 FVKESK. The CDR3 sequence is 13 residues long. CDR3 protein: CASSQDRDDEQFF. DNA for the CDR3: TGTGCCAGCAGCCAAGATCGGGACGATGAGCAGTTCTTC.

This clone was observed a few times. V is TRBV28 and J is TRBJ2-7, with 7 bases matching TRBD1. The length of the CDR3 is 15 residues. The germline CDR1 and CDR2 sequences are MDHEN and SYDVKM. The ends lost 4 bases at V and 3 bases at J; junction bases unmatched: 9. The CDR3 region is CASSSSGTADYEQYF. CDR3 nucleotide sequence: TGTGCCAGCAGTTCATCCGGGACAGCGGACTACGAGCAGTACTTC.

The rearrangement uses TRBV7-6 and TRBJ2-1; 11 bases line up with TRBD2. The germline V gene has CDR1 SGHVS and CDR2 FNYEAQ. V gave up 5 bases and J gave up 4 bases; unmatched junction bases: 1. The CDR3 extends over 14 amino acids. In DNA form, the CDR3 reads TGTGCCAGCAGCAGGACTAGCGGGTACAATGAGCAGTTCTTC. Amino acids: CASSRTSGYNEQFF.

In this sample, this clone turned up once. The chain joins TRBV5-8 to TRBJ1-3; no definite D call. V was cut by 0 bases and J by 0 bases, with 13 bases left in between. Germline values: CDR1 SGHTS, CDR2 YDEGEE. This CDR3 has 17 residues. Written as DNA, the CDR3 is TGTGCCAGCAGCTTGGCCCGACTTCGGAGCTCTGGAAACACCATATATTTT. Amino acids: CASSLARLRSSGNTIYF. The whole variable domain, remainder taken from reference TRBV5-8 and TRBJ1-3, is EAGVTQSPTHLIKTRGQQATLRCSPISGHTSVYWYQQALGLGLQFLLWYDEGEERNRGNFPPRFSGRQFPNYSSELNVNALELEDSALYLCASSLARLRSSGNTIYFGEGSWLTVV.

The rearrangement joins TRBV5-6 to TRBJ1-4; 9 bases are a match to TRBD1. The CDR3 consists of 14 residues. Trimming took 5 bases from V and 11 from J; bases not matched to a gene: 10. In germline, CDR1 is SGHDT, CDR2 YYEEEE. CDR3 sequence (DNA): TGTGCCAGCAGTCCCGGGACAGGGTTTAGTAAACTGTTTTTT. Protein: CASSPGTGFSKLFF.

The CDR3 DNA reads TGTGCCACCAATACGGGGATCTCAAACTATGGCTACACCTTC. Translated: CATNTGISNYGYTF. The rearrangement links TRBV15 to TRBJ1-2; D unclear. The germline V and J ends were trimmed by 7 bases and 2 bases, with 14 bases remaining between them. The CDR3 is made up of 14 amino acids. The germline V gene encodes CDR1 LNHNV and CDR2 YYDKDF (reference sequence).